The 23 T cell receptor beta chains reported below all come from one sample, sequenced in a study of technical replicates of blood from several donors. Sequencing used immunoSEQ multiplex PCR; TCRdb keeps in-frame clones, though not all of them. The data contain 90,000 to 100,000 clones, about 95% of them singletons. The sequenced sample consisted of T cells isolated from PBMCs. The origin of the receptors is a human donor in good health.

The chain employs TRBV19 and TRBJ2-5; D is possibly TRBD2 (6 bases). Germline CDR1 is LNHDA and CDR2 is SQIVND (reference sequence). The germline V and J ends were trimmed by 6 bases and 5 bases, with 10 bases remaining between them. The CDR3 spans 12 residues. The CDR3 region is CASRGLRETQYF. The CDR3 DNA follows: TGTGCCAGTAGGGGACTTAGGGAGACCCAGTACTTC.

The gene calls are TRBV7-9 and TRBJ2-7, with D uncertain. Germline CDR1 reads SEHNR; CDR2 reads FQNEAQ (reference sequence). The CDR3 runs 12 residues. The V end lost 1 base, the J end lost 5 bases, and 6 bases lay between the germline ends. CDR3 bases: TGTGCCAGCAGCTTAGAGCGCGACGAGCAGTACTTC. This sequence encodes CASSLERDEQYF.

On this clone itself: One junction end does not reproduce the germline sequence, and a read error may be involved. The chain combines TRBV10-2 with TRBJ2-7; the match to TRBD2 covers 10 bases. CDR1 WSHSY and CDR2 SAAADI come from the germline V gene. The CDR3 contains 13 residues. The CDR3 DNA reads TGCGCCAGCACGGCTAAAATAGCGGGAGGTCCCCGCTTC. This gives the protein CASTAKIAGGPRF.

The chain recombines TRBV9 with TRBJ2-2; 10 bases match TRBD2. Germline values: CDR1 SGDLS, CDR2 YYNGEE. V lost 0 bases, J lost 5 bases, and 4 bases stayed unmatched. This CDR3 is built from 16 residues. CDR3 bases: TGTGCCAGCAGCGTAGCTACTAGCGGGAATACCGGGGAGCTGTTTTTT. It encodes CASSVATSGNTGELFF.

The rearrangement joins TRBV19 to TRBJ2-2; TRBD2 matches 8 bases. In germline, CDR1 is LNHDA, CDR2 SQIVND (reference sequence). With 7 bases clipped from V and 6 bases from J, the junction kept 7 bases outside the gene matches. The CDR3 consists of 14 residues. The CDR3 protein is CASKVDGRAGELFF. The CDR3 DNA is TGTGCCAGTAAGGTGGACGGGAGGGCCGGGGAGCTGTTTTTT.

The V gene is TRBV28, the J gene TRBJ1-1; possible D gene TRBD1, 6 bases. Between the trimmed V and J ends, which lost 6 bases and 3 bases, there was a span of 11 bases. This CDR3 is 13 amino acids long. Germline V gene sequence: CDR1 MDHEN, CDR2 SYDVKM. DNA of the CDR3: TGTGCCAGCAGCCCGGGACATTACACTGAAGCTTTCTTT. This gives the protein CASSPGHYTEAFF.

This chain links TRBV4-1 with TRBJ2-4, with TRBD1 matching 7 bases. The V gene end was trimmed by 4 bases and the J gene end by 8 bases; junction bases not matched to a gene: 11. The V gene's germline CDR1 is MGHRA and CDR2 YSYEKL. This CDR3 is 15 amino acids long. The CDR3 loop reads CASSLYLRQGDIQYF. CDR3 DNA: TGCGCCAGCAGCCTATACCTTAGACAGGGCGACATTCAGTACTTC.

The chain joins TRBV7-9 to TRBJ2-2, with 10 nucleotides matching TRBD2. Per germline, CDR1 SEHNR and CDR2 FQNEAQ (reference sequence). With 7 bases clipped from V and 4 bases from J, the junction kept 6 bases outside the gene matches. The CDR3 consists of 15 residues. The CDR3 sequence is CASIPSGRVTGELFF. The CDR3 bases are TGTGCCAGCATCCCTAGCGGGAGAGTCACCGGGGAGCTGTTTTTT.

CDR3 DNA sequence: TGCGCCAGCAGCCAGAGACCGGGACAGTCTGAAGCTTTCTTT. Encoded protein: CASSQRPGQSEAFF. The rearrangement uses TRBV5-1 and TRBJ1-1; 7 positions match TRBD1. The length of the CDR3 is 14 residues. Germline assignment: CDR1 SGHRS and CDR2 YFSETQ. V shed 4 bases and J 6 bases; nucleotides not matched to a gene: 9.

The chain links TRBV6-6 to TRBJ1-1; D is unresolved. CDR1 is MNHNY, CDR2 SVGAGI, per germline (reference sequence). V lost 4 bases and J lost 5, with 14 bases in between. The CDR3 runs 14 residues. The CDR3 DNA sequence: TGTGCCAGCAGTTTGGAGGGAAGAGGGACTGAAGCTTTCTTT. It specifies CASSLEGRGTEAFF.

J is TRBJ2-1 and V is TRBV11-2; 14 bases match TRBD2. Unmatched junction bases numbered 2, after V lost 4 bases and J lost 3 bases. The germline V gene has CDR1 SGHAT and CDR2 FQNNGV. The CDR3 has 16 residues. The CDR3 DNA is TGTGCCAGCAGCTCGGGGACTAGCGGGAGCTACAATGAGCAGTTCTTC. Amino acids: CASSSGTSGSYNEQFF.

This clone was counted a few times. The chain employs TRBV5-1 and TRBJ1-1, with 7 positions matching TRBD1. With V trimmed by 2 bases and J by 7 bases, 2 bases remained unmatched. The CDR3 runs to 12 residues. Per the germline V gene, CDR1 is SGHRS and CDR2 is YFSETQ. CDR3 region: CASSLWDSEAFF. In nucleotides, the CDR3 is TGCGCCAGCAGCTTATGGGACAGTGAAGCTTTCTTT.

This CDR3 is CASSLNYEQYF. Here the CDR3 DNA reads TGTGCCAGCAGCCTTAACTACGAGCAGTACTTC. V and J are TRBV14 and TRBJ2-7; no reliable D call. V was shortened by 4 bases and J by 3 bases, with 4 bases between the two germline ends. CDR1 and CDR2 (germline): SGHDN, FVKESK. The CDR3 is 11 residues long. Complete variable domain (other parts from reference TRBV14 and TRBJ2-7): EAGVTQFPSHSVIEKGQTVTLRCDPISGHDNLYWYRRVMGKEIKFLLHFVKESKQDESGMPNNRFLAERTGGTYSTLKVQPAELEDSGVYFCASSLNYEQYFGPGTRLTVT.

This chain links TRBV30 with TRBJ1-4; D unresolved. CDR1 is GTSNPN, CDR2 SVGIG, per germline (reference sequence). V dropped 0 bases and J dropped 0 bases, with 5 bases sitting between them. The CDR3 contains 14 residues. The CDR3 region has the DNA TGTGCCTGGAGTGTAACTGCAACTAATGAAAAACTGTTTTTT. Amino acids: CAWSVTATNEKLFF.

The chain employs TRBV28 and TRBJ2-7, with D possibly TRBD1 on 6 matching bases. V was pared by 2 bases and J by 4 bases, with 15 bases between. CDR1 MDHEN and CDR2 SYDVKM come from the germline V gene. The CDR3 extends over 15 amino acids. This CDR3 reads CASSLLTSGVYEQYF. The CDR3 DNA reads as TGTGCCAGCAGTTTACTCACTTCAGGGGTATACGAGCAGTACTTC.

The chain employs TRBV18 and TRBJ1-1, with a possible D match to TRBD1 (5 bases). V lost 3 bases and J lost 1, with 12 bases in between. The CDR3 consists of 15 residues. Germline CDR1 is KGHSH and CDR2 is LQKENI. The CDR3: CASSPWGDQNTEAFF. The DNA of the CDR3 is TGTGCCAGCTCACCTTGGGGGGATCAGAACACTGAAGCTTTCTTT.

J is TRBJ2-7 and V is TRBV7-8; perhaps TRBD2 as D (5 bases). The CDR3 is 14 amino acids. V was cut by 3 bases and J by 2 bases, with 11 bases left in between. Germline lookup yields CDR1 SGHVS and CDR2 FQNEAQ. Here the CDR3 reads CASSFESGTYEQYF. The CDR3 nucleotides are TGTGCCAGCAGCTTTGAGAGCGGAACCTACGAGCAGTACTTC.

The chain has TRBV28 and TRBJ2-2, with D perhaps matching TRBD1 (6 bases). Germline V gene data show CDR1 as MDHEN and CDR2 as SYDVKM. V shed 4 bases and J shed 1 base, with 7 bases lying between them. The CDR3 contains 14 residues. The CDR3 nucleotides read TGTGCCAGCAGTTCGGGACAGAACACCGGGGAGCTGTTTTTT. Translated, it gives CASSSGQNTGELFF.

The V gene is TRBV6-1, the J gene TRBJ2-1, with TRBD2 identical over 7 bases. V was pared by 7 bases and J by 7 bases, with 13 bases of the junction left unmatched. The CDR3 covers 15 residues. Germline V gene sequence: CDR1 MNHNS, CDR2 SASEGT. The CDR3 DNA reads TGTGCCAGCACCAGATCGGCGAGCGGGGAGAATGAGCAGTTCTTC. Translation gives CASTRSASGENEQFF.

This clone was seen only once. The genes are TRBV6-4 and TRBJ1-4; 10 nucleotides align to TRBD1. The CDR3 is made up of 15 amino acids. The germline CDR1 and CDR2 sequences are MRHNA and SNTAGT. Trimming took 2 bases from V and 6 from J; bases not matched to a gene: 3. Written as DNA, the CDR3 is TGTGCCAGCAGTGACCCCGGACAGGGGGATGAAAAACTGTTTTTT. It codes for CASSDPGQGDEKLFF.

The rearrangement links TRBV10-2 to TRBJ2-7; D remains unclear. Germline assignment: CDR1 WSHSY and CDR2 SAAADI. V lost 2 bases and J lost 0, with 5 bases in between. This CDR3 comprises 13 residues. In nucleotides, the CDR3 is TGCGCCAGCAGTGAGCCTTACTCCTACGAGCAGTACTTC. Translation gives CASSEPYSYEQYF.

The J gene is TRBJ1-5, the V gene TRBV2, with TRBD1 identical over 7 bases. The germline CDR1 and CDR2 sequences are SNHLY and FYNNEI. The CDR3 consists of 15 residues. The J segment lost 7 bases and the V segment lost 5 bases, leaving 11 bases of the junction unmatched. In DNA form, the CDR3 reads TGTGCCAGCAGTCGGACCGGGACAGCGGAACAGCCCCAGCATTTT. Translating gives CASSRTGTAEQPQHF. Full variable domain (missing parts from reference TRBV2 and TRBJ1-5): EPEVTQTPSHQVTQMGQEVILRCVPISNHLYFYWYRQILGQKVEFLVSFYNNEISEKSEIFDDQFSVERPDGSNFTLKIRSTKLEDSAMYFCASSRTGTAEQPQHFGDGTRLSIL.

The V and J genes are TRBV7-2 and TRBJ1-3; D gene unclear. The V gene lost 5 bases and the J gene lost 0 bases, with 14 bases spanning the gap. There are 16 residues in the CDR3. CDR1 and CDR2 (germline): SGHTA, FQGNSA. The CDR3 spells CASSTHLGASGNTIYF. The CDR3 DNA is TGTGCCAGCAGCACGCACCTAGGAGCCTCTGGAAACACCATATATTTT.